This paragraph covers one T cell receptor (beta chain) sequence. No antigen is known for it. The data originate from a study of T-cell memory formation after mild COVID-19. Regarding the study as a whole: Pre-infection memory held some responding clones, suggesting pre-existing cross-reactive T cells responded.

Germline assignment: CDR1 DFQATT and CDR2 SNEGSKA (reference sequence). Trimming removed 6 bases from V and 4 bases from J; junction bases left unmatched: 13. The CDR3 extends over 16 amino acids. 5'RACE primed from the constant segment yielded TCR alpha and TCR beta cDNA libraries bearing sample barcodes and UMIs. Each CDR3 protein is one row after TCRdb ran MiXCR on the 5' RACE reads. The sample yields fewer than 350,000 distinct CDR3 sequences, 14% seen once. The gene calls are TRBV20-1 and TRBJ2-5; 11 bases are a match to TRBD1. The source of this sequence is a man aged 18 to 29 who had mild COVID-19 (a few samples of this study predate the infection). Cell type and time point are not known. The sample comprised PBMCs or a T cell subset sorted from them (not recorded which). As DNA, the CDR3 is TGCAGTGCGTTAGTGGTGGACAGGGGGCGTCGAGAGACCCAGTACTTC. Translation: CSALVVDRGRRETQYF.